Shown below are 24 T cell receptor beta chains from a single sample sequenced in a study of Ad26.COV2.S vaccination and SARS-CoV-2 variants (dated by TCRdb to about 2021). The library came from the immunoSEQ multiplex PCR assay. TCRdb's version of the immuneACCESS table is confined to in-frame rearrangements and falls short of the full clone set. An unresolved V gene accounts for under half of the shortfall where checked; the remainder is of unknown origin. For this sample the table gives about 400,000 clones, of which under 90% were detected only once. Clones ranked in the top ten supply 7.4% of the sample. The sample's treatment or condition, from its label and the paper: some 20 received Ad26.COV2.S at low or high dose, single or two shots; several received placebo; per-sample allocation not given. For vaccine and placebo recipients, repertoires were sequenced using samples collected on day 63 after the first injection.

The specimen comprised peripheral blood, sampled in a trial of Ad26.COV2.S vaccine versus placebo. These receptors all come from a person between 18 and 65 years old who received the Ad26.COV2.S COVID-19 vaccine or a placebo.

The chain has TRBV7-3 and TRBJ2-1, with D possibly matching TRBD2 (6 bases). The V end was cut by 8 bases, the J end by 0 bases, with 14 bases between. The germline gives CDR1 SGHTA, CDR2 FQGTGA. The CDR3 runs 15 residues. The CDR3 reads CASRRGGSSYNEQFF. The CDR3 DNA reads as TGTGCCAGCCGGAGGGGTGGGAGCTCCTACAATGAGCAGTTCTTC.

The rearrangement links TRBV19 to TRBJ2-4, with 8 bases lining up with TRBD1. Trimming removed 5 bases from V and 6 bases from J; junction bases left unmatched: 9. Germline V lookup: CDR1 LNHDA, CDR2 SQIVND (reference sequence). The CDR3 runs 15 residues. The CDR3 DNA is TGTGCCAGTAGTCCTTATTCAGGGGGCATAAACATTCAGTACTTC. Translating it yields CASSPYSGGINIQYF. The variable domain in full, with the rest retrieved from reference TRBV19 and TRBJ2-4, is DGGITQSPKYLFRKEGQNVTLSCEQNLNHDAMYWYRQDPGQGLRLIYYSQIVNDFQKGDIAEGYSVSREKKESFPLTVTSAQKNPTAFYLCASSPYSGGINIQYFGAGTRLSVL.

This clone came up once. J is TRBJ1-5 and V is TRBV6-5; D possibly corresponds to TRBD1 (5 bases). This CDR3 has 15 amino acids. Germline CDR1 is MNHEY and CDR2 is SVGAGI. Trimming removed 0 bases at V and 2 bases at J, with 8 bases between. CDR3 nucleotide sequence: TGTGCCAGCAGTTACTCGCGGGACCGCAATCAGCCCCAGCATTTT. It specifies CASSYSRDRNQPQHF.

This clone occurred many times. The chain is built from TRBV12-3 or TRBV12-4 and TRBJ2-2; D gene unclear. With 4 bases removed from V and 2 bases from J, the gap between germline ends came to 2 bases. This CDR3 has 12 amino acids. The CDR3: CASSYNTGELFF. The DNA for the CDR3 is TGTGCCAGCAGTTACAACACCGGGGAGCTGTTTTTT.

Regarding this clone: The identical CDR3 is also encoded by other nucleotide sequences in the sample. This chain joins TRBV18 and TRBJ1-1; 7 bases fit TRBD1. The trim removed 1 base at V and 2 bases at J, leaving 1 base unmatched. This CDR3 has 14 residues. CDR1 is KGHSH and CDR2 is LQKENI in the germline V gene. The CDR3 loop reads CASSPQGANTEAFF. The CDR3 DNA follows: TGTGCCAGCTCACCACAGGGGGCCAACACTGAAGCTTTCTTT.

The CDR3 nucleotides read TGTGCCACCAGTGACTGGGGGAGCGGGAGAGACACAGATACGCAGTATTTT. This gives the protein CATSDWGSGRDTDTQYF. The chain recombines TRBV24-1 with TRBJ2-3; TRBD2 matches at 8 bases. Trimming removed 4 bases from V and 2 bases from J; junction bases left unmatched: 10. The germline CDR1 and CDR2 sequences are KGHDR and SFDVKD. The CDR3 totals 17 residues.

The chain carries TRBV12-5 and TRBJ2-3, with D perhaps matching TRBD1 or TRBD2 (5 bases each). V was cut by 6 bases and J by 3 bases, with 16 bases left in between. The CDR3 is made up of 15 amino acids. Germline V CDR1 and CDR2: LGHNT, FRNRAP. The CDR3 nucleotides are TGTGCTAGTGGCCCAGGTGAGGGGTGGACAGATACGCAGTATTTT. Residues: CASGPGEGWTDTQYF.

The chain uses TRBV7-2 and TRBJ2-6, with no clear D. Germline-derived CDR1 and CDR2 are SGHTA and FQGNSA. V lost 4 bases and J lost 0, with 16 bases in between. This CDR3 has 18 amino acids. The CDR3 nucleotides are TGTGCCAGCAGCTGGATAGCACACTTCCGCTCTGGGGCCAACGTCCTGACTTTC. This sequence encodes CASSWIAHFRSGANVLTF.

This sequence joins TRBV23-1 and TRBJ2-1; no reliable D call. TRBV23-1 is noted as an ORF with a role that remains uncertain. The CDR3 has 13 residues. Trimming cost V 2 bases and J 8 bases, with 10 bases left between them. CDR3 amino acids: CASSQSQGDEQFF. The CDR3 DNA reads TGCGCCAGCAGTCAAAGCCAAGGCGATGAGCAGTTCTTC.

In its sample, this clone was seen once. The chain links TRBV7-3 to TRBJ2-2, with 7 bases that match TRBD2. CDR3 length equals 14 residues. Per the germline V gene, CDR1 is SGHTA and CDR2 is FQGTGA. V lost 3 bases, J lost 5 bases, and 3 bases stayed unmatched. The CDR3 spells CASSFGGFTGELFF. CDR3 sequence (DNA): TGTGCCAGCAGCTTCGGGGGGTTTACCGGGGAGCTGTTTTTT.

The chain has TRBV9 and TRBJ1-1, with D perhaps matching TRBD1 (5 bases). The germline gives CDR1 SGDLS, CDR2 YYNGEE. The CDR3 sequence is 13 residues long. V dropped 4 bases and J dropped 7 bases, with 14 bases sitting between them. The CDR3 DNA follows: TGTGCCAGCAGCCCGGGGACGGGAAGTGAAGCTTTCTTT. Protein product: CASSPGTGSEAFF.

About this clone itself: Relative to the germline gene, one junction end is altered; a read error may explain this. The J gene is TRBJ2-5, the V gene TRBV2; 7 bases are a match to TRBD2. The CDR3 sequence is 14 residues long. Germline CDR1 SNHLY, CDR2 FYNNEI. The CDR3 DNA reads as TGTGCCAGCAGCGAAGGACTAGTCCAAGAGACCCAGTACTTC. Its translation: CASSEGLVQETQYF.

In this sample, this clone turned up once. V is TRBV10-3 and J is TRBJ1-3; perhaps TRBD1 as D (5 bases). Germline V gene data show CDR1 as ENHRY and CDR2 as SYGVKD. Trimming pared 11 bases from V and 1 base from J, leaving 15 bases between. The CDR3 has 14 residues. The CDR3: CASGTPQSGNTIYF. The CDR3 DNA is TGTGCCTCCGGGACCCCACAATCTGGAAACACCATATATTTT.

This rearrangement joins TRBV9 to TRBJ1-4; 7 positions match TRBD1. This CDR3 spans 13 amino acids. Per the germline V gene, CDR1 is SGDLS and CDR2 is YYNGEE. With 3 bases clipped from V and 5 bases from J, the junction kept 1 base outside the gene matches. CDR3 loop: CASSAGGNEKLFF. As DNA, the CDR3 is TGTGCCAGCAGCGCAGGGGGAAATGAAAAACTGTTTTTT.

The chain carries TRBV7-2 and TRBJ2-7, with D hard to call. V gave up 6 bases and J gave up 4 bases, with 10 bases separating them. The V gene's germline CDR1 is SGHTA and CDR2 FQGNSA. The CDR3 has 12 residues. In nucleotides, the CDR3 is TGTGCCAGCAGTCAACCGAATTACGAGCAGTACTTC. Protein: CASSQPNYEQYF.

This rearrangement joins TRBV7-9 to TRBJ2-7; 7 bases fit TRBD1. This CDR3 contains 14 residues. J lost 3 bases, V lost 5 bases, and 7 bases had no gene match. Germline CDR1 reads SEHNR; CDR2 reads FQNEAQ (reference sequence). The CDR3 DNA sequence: TGTGCCAGCAGCGCTAGGGACAGAGTCTACGAGCAGTACTTC. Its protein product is CASSARDRVYEQYF. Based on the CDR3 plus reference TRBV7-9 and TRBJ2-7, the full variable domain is DTGVSQNPRHKITKRGQNVTFRCDPISEHNRLYWYRQTLGQGPEFLTYFQNEAQLEKSRLLSDRFSAERPKGSFSTLEIQRTEQGDSAMYLCASSARDRVYEQYFGPGTRLTVT.

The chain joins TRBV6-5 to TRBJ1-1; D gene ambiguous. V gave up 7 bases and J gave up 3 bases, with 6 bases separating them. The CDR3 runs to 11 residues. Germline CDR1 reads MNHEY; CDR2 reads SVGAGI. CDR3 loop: CASTRYTEAFF. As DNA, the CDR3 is TGTGCCAGCACCCGATACACTGAAGCTTTCTTT.

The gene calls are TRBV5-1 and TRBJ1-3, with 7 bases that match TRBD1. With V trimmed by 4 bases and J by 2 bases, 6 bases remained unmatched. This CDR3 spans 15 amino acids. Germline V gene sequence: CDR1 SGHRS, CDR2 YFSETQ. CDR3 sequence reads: CASSPLDRAGNTIYF. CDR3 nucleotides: TGCGCCAGCAGCCCCCTTGACAGGGCTGGAAACACCATATATTTT.

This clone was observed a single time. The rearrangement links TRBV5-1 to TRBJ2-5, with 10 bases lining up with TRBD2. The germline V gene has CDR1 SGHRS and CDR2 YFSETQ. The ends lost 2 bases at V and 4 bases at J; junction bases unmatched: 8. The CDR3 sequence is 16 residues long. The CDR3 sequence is CASSFGLAVDSETQYF. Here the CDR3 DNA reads TGCGCCAGCAGCTTTGGACTAGCGGTAGATTCAGAGACCCAGTACTTC.

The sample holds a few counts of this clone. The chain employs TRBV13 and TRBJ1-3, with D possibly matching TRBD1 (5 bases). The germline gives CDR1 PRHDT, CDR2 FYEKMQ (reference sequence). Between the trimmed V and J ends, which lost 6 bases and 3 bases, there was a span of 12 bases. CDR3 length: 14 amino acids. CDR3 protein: CASRSGTRGNTIYF. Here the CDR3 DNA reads TGTGCCAGCAGATCAGGGACTCGTGGAAACACCATATATTTT.

CDR3 nucleotides: TGTGCCAGCAGTTTAGTGGGCCTGGGGGAAAAACTGTTTTTT. It yields the protein CASSLVGLGEKLFF. J is TRBJ1-4 and V is TRBV28, with D hard to call. Per the germline V gene, CDR1 is MDHEN and CDR2 is SYDVKM. V was pared by 2 bases and J by 8 bases, with 12 bases between. The CDR3 runs to 14 residues.

The CDR3 bases are TGTGCCAGCAGCTTAACAGGGTACGCTGGCTACACCTTC. Protein: CASSLTGYAGYTF. This chain links TRBV7-2 with TRBJ1-2; the D gene is possibly TRBD1 (6 bases). Germline values: CDR1 SGHTA, CDR2 FQGNSA. The CDR3 runs to 13 residues. V was trimmed by 2 bases and J by 7 bases, leaving 11 bases between them.

The CDR3 is CASSLHGPLYGYTF. The DNA of the CDR3 is TGCGCCAGCAGCCTCCACGGGCCCCTCTATGGCTACACCTTC. V is TRBV5-1 and J is TRBJ1-2; D gene unclear. The CDR3 consists of 14 residues. Trimming removed 4 bases from V and 4 bases from J, with 14 bases in between. CDR1 is SGHRS, CDR2 YFSETQ, per germline.

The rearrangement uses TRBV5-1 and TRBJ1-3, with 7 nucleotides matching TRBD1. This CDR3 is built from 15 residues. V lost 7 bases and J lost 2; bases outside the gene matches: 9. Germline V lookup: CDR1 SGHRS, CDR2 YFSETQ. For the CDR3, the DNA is TGCGCCAGCGCCGGGACAGCGAAACCTGGAAACACCATATATTTT. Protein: CASAGTAKPGNTIYF.